The 17 T cell receptor beta chains in this list originate from one sample, sequenced in a study of radiotherapy plus CTLA-4 blockade in lung cancer. Assay: immunoSEQ multiplex PCR; the TCRdb copy retains only in-frame clones and omits some. Among more than 30,000 clones listed, 75% to 90% were seen once. This material consisted of peripheral blood, taken from a patient treated with radiotherapy plus ipilimumab. The receptors derive from a human donor with non-small cell lung cancer that progressed on radiotherapy plus ipilimumab.

The V call is TRBV6-1, the J call TRBJ1-1; TRBD1 might be the D (5 bases). The germline CDR1 and CDR2 sequences are MNHNS and SASEGT. This CDR3 is built from 10 residues. With 6 bases removed from V and 11 bases from J, the gap between germline ends came to 10 bases. In DNA, the CDR3 is TGTGCCAGCAGCGGGCGGGGGGCTTTCTTT. Its protein is CASSGRGAFF.

The chain has TRBV19 and TRBJ2-7; 10 bases map to TRBD1. The CDR3 length is 18 residues. Germline trimming cut 1 base from V and 3 bases from J; bases unmatched to any gene: 12. Germline V lookup: CDR1 LNHDA, CDR2 SQIVND (reference sequence). CDR3 coding DNA: TGTGCCAGTAGTATAGGTGGACCGGGACAGGGGAACCTCTACGAGCAGTACTTC. It is translated as CASSIGGPGQGNLYEQYF.

The chain combines TRBV18 with TRBJ1-2; 8 nucleotides agree with TRBD1. With 3 bases clipped from V and 6 bases from J, the junction kept 9 bases outside the gene matches. CDR3 length equals 15 residues. Germline lookup yields CDR1 KGHSH and CDR2 LQKENI. Here the CDR3 reads CASSPMKTGEDGYTF. CDR3 sequence (DNA): TGTGCCAGCTCACCGATGAAGACAGGGGAAGATGGCTACACCTTC.

V and J are TRBV6-5 and TRBJ2-2; a possible D gene is TRBD1 (5 bases). V was cut by 7 bases and J by 4 bases, with 13 bases left in between. Per germline, CDR1 MNHEY and CDR2 SVGAGI. This CDR3 spans 14 amino acids. DNA for the CDR3: TGTGCCAGCATGGGGCTAGAAAGCACCGGGGAGCTGTTTTTT. This encodes CASMGLESTGELFF.

The chain uses TRBV19 and TRBJ2-1; 11 positions agree with TRBD2. Germline values: CDR1 LNHDA, CDR2 SQIVND (reference sequence). The trim removed 1 base at V and 0 bases at J, leaving 2 bases unmatched. The CDR3 is 17 amino acids. The CDR3 coding sequence is TGTGCCAGTAGTATAGGGGGACTAGCGGCCTCCTACAATGAGCAGTTCTTC. Translating gives CASSIGGLAASYNEQFF.

The V call is TRBV7-6, the J call TRBJ2-3; TRBD2 matches at 7 bases. The CDR3 length is 15 residues. The germline CDR1 and CDR2 sequences are SGHVS and FNYEAQ. V was clipped by 4 bases and J by 1 base; unmatched bases: 5. CDR3 in DNA: TGTGCCAGCAGCTCGATGGGGGGGGGCACAGATACGCAGTATTTT. Residues: CASSSMGGGTDTQYF.

This chain joins TRBV10-1 and TRBJ2-5; no definite D call. The V and J ends lost 5 bases and 2 bases respectively, with 9 bases between them. The CDR3 runs to 13 residues. Germline CDR1 reads WNHNN; CDR2 reads SYGVQD (reference sequence). The CDR3 coding sequence is TGCGCCAGCAGTAACACAGAACAAGAGACCCAGTACTTC. It codes for CASSNTEQETQYF.

The genes are TRBV5-1 and TRBJ2-1; TRBD2 agrees at 14 bases. This CDR3 has 19 amino acids. V shed 4 bases, J shed 0 bases, and the junction held 9 bases outside the gene matches. The germline V gene encodes CDR1 SGHRS and CDR2 YFSETQ. The CDR3 here is CASSLGLAGGPASYNEQFF. CDR3 bases: TGCGCCAGCAGCCTAGGACTAGCGGGGGGTCCCGCCTCCTACAATGAGCAGTTCTTC. Based on the CDR3 plus reference TRBV5-1 and TRBJ2-1, the full variable domain is KAGVTQTPRYLIKTRGQQVTLSCSPISGHRSVSWYQQTPGQGLQFLFEYFSETQRNKGNFPGRFSGRQFSNSRSEMNVSTLELGDSALYLCASSLGLAGGPASYNEQFFGPGTRLTVL.

The gene calls are TRBV29-1 and TRBJ2-7; TRBD1 matches 7 bases. The V segment lost 7 bases and the J segment 4 bases; nucleotides outside the gene matches: 4. CDR3 size: 11 residues. Looked up from germline, CDR1 is SQVTM and CDR2 is ANQGSEA. This chain's CDR3 is CSGKQGYEQYF. In DNA, the CDR3 is TGCAGCGGCAAACAGGGGTACGAGCAGTACTTC.

This chain connects TRBV18 to TRBJ1-2; 7 bases are shared with TRBD1. Per germline, CDR1 KGHSH and CDR2 LQKENI. V trimming: 3 bases; J trimming: 2 bases; junction bases outside the gene matches: 9. This CDR3 contains 16 residues. The CDR3 sequence is CASSPRPRTGNYGYTF. The CDR3 region has the DNA TGTGCCAGCTCACCGCGCCCCCGGACAGGAAACTATGGCTACACCTTC. Full variable domain (outside the CDR3, taken from reference TRBV18 and TRBJ1-2): NAGVMQNPRHLVRRRGQEARLRCSPMKGHSHVYWYRQLPEEGLKFMVYLQKENIIDESGMPKERFSAEFPKEGPSILRIQQVVRGDSAAYFCASSPRPRTGNYGYTFGSGTRLTVV.

This clone was observed a few times. For the CDR3, the DNA is TGCAGTGCGGGGGACAAGGTGAAACTGTTTTTT. Its translation: CSAGDKVKLFF. This rearrangement joins TRBV20-1 to TRBJ1-4; D is perhaps TRBD1 (6 bases). The V end lost 6 bases, the J end lost 11 bases, and 13 bases lay between the germline ends. The CDR3 consists of 11 residues. CDR1 and CDR2 from the germline V gene are DFQATT and SNEGSKA (reference sequence).

The gene calls are TRBV19 and TRBJ2-7, with a possible D match to TRBD1 (5 bases). Per germline, CDR1 LNHDA and CDR2 SQIVND (reference sequence). The CDR3 runs to 14 residues. V was trimmed by 1 base and J by 2 bases, leaving 9 bases between them. CDR3 region: CASSIGRAAYEQYF. For the CDR3, the DNA is TGTGCCAGTAGTATAGGCAGGGCGGCCTACGAGCAGTACTTC.

The chain carries TRBV6-1 and TRBJ1-4, with 8 bases fitting TRBD1. With 1 base clipped from V and 4 bases from J, the junction kept 5 bases outside the gene matches. The CDR3 sequence is 16 residues long. CDR1 MNHNS and CDR2 SASEGT come from the germline V gene. CDR3 protein: CASSEVDRAFNEKLFF. CDR3 nucleotides: TGTGCCAGCAGTGAAGTGGACAGGGCTTTTAATGAAAAACTGTTTTTT.

V and J are TRBV11-2 and TRBJ2-7; D gene ambiguous. Germline V gene sequence: CDR1 SGHAT, CDR2 FQNNGV. The CDR3 contains 12 residues. Trimming left V 0 bases short and J 4 bases short, with 4 bases between. The CDR3 nucleotides are TGTGCCAGCAGCTTAGACGGGTACGAGCAGTACTTC. Translating it yields CASSLDGYEQYF. The whole variable domain, filled in from reference TRBV11-2 and TRBJ2-7, reads EAGVAQSPRYKIIEKRQSVAFWCNPISGHATLYWYQQILGQGPKLLIQFQNNGVVDDSQLPKDRFSAERLKGVDSTLKIQPAKLEDSAVYLCASSLDGYEQYFGPGTRLTVT.

This clone was observed a handful of times. The V gene is TRBV4-1, the J gene TRBJ1-2, with 8 positions matching TRBD1. The V gene's germline CDR1 is MGHRA and CDR2 YSYEKL. CDR3 length: 16 residues. J was trimmed by 6 bases and V by 2 bases; bases with no gene match: 11. The CDR3: CASSQLTMDRADGYTF. The CDR3 bases are TGCGCCAGCAGCCAACTCACCATGGACAGGGCAGATGGCTACACCTTC.

The gene calls are TRBV9 and TRBJ2-3, with 8 bases aligning to TRBD2. The trim removed 3 bases at V and 4 bases at J, leaving 10 bases unmatched. The CDR3 length is 16 residues. CDR1 and CDR2 (germline): SGDLS, YYNGEE. The CDR3 DNA reads as TGTGCCAGCAGCGAACCGGGACTAGGTTTAGCAGATACGCAGTATTTT. Amino acid sequence: CASSEPGLGLADTQYF.

The CDR3 loop is CASSDRVGNQPQHF. The CDR3 DNA is TGTGCCAGCAGTGACAGGGTCGGCAATCAGCCCCAGCATTTT. The chain carries TRBV2 and TRBJ1-5; a possible D gene is TRBD1 (5 bases). The CDR3 is made up of 14 amino acids. V dropped 3 bases and J dropped 2 bases, with 8 bases sitting between them. The germline gives CDR1 SNHLY, CDR2 FYNNEI. Together with reference TRBV2 and TRBJ1-5, the CDR3 gives the full variable domain: EPEVTQTPSHQVTQMGQEVILRCVPISNHLYFYWYRQILGQKVEFLVSFYNNEISEKSEIFDDQFSVERPDGSNFTLKIRSTKLEDSAMYFCASSDRVGNQPQHFGDGTRLSIL.